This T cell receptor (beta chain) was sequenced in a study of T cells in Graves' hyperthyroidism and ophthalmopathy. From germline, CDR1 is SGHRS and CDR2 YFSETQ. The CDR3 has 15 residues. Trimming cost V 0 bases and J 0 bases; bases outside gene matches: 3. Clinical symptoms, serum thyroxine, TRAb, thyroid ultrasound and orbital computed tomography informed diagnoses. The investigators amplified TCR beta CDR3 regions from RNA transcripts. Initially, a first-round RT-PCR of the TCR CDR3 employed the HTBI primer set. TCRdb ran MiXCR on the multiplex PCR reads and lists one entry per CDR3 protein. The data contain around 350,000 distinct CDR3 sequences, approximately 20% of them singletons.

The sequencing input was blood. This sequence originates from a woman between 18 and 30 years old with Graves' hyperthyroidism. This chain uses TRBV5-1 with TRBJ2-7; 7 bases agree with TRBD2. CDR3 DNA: TGCGCCAGCAGCTTGGCGGGGGGAAACTCCTACGAGCAGTACTTC. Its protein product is CASSLAGGNSYEQYF.